These 8 T cell receptor beta chains came from one sample sequenced in a study of a mutant IDH1 vaccine in newly diagnosed glioma. The time point: week 23, last vaccination. In the vaccine, a single dose held 300 ug of the mutant IDH1 20-mer peptide, along with topical imiquimod. The assay was immunoSEQ multiplex PCR, and TCRdb's table has in-frame clones only and misses some. The sample lists 70,000 to 95,000 clones; around 83% were seen once. No cognate antigen is known for these TCRs. Sequences were derived from PBMCs, sampled from a glioma patient whose treatment included an IDH1 peptide vaccine. The receptor source for this set is a woman between 45 and 60 years old with glioma.

The rearrangement joins TRBV6-4 to TRBJ2-3; unclear D gene. The ends were cut back, 0 bases at V and 9 bases at J, with 19 bases in the middle. The CDR3 consists of 16 residues. Germline assignment: CDR1 MRHNA and CDR2 SNTAGT. The CDR3 bases are TGTGCCAGCAGTGACTCAGAATTTTACGACGGATACACGCAGTATTTT. Amino acids: CASSDSEFYDGYTQYF.

About this clone: Other DNA sequences in the sample encode the same CDR3. V is TRBV9 and J is TRBJ1-2; D unresolved. The CDR3 has 13 residues. CDR1 is SGDLS, CDR2 YYNGEE, per germline. Trimming shortened V by 1 base and J by 2 bases, and 6 bases separated the two germline ends. The CDR3 DNA reads TGTGCCAGCAGCGTAACTGAGAACTATGGCTACACCTTC. The encoded protein is CASSVTENYGYTF.

The chain employs TRBV18 and TRBJ2-7, with 8 bases fitting TRBD1. The CDR3 length is 13 residues. The germline V gene has CDR1 KGHSH and CDR2 LQKENI. V lost 3 bases to trimming and J lost 5 bases; unmatched junction nucleotides: 3. CDR3 nucleotides: TGTGCCAGCTCACCGACAGGGGACCACGAGCAGTACTTC. It encodes CASSPTGDHEQYF.

The V and J genes are TRBV7-9 and TRBJ1-5; 8 bases agree with TRBD1. V lost 3 bases, J lost 3 bases, and 10 bases stayed unmatched. This CDR3 has 17 residues. Germline lookup yields CDR1 SEHNR and CDR2 FQNEAQ (reference sequence). The CDR3 protein is CASSFRTGKIANQPQHF. DNA for the CDR3: TGTGCCAGCAGCTTCCGGACAGGGAAGATCGCCAATCAGCCCCAGCATTTT. The entire variable domain, with the rest obtained from reference TRBV7-9 and TRBJ1-5, is as follows: DTGVSQNPRHKITKRGQNVTFRCDPISEHNRLYWYRQTLGQGPEFLTYFQNEAQLEKSRLLSDRFSAERPKGSFSTLEIQRTEQGDSAMYLCASSFRTGKIANQPQHFGDGTRLSIL.

The chain uses TRBV19 and TRBJ2-7; D is uncertain. The germline CDR1 and CDR2 sequences are LNHDA and SQIVND (reference sequence). Trimming removed 3 bases at V and 4 bases at J, with 7 bases between. This CDR3 is built from 12 residues. The CDR3 loop reads CASSIGGYEQYF. CDR3 nucleotide sequence: TGTGCCAGTAGTATCGGCGGATACGAGCAGTACTTC.

The chain uses TRBV15 and TRBJ1-1; D gene unclear. Germline V CDR1 and CDR2: LNHNV, YYDKDF (reference sequence). CDR3 size: 11 residues. The V gene lost 6 bases and the J gene lost 5 bases, with 7 bases spanning the gap. In DNA form, the CDR3 reads TGTGCCACCAGACAAACGACTGAAGCTTTCTTT. It encodes CATRQTTEAFF.

V gene TRBV6-1 combines with J gene TRBJ2-2, with D maybe TRBD2 (6 bases). The CDR3 is 15 residues long. With 4 bases removed from V and 6 bases from J, the gap between germline ends came to 15 bases. Germline V CDR1 and CDR2: MNHNS, SASEGT. The CDR3 spells CASSGTSLKAGELFF. In nucleotides, the CDR3 is TGTGCCAGCAGTGGTACTAGCCTGAAGGCCGGGGAGCTGTTTTTT.

The V and J genes are TRBV19 and TRBJ1-2; 12 nucleotides match TRBD1. Germline V gene lookup returns CDR1 LNHDA and CDR2 SQIVND (reference sequence). This CDR3 is built from 14 residues. Trimming at V came to 5 bases and at J to 4 bases, leaving 2 bases not matched to a gene. For the CDR3, the DNA is TGTGCCAGTAGTGGGACAGGGGGCTCCTATGGCTACACCTTC. Protein: CASSGTGGSYGYTF.